This record concerns one T cell receptor beta chain sequence. In the authors' workflow: Cell counts per sample came from amplifying reference gene primers. Produced via immunoSEQ multiplex PCR; TCRdb's table is partial and in-frame only. V and J calls and clone size are copied from that table; D and trimming were computed from the DNA. The table lists fewer than 300,000 clones, roughly 90% of them singletons. The data derive from a study of blood T cell repertoires in COVID-19. The wider study: Researchers got acute and convalescent COVID-19 samples from the United States, Italy and Spain. Sample material is recorded as cDNA or gDNA derived from T cells, B-cell-depleted T cells, or PBMCs.

The CDR3 covers 14 residues. Trimming at V came to 3 bases and at J to 8 bases, leaving 6 bases not matched to a gene. The V gene's germline CDR1 is KGHSH and CDR2 LQKENI. The sequencing sample was made of peripheral blood. V gene TRBV18 combines with J gene TRBJ2-1, with TRBD2 matching 8 bases. The TCR was taken from a woman in her 30s with acute or convalescent COVID-19. In DNA form, the CDR3 reads TGTGCCAGCTCACCGGTGACTAGCGATGATGAGCAGTTCTTC. Protein: CASSPVTSDDEQFF.